A single sample is the source of the 2 T cell receptor beta chains below, sequenced in a study of cytomegalovirus exposure and HLA in healthy donors. Primers included in the PCR were 60 Vbeta and 13 Jbeta primers. Method: immunoSEQ multiplex PCR; TCRdb's copy keeps in-frame clones and lacks some. This sample has approximately 70,000 clones, with approximately 70% found just once. Sequencing used PBMCs. The receptor set was obtained from a male donor in good health and CMV-seropositive.

With regard to this clone: Germline is not matched at one junction end, which may reflect a read error. The CDR3 region is CASSYSTGRGYGYTF. DNA for the CDR3: TGTGCCAGCAGTTACTCCACAGGGAGAGGCTATGGCTACACCTTC. This rearrangement joins TRBV10-3 to TRBJ1-2; possible D gene TRBD1, 6 bases. The CDR3 totals 15 residues. Germline lookup yields CDR1 ENHRY and CDR2 SYGVKD.

The V call is TRBV5-1, the J call TRBJ2-5; D gene unclear. This CDR3 is built from 13 residues. Germline CDR1 is SGHRS and CDR2 is YFSETQ. V dropped 5 bases and J dropped 1 base, with 9 bases sitting between them. The CDR3 DNA reads TGCGCCAGCAGTCCCCATCCCCAAGAGACCCAGTACTTC. Translated: CASSPHPQETQYF.